This T cell receptor beta chain is drawn from a study of a mutant IDH1 vaccine in newly diagnosed glioma (dated by TCRdb to the early 2020s). Background for the entire study: Eight vaccinations were administered to patients in weeks 1, 3, 5, 7, 11, 15, 19 and 23, corresponding to visits V03 through V10. In the chemotherapy-containing groups, vaccination started alongside temozolomide cycles, whereas in patients who had radiotherapy alone it started 4-6 weeks after radiotherapy. Of the 32 patients who were treated, about 60% were male and around 38% were female, and the mean age was about 40 years. Before enrollment, patients had received standard therapy of radiotherapy alone, temozolomide alone, or radiochemotherapy with temozolomide; most received the combination. Peripheral blood samples were drawn at six visits, namely V03 (baseline), V05, V07, V10, V12 and V13. Longitudinal TCRB deep sequencing was performed for roughly 27 treated patients wherever samples were available for exploratory analyses.

About this clone: Its recognized antigen is unknown. One base away there is no much larger clone; base qualities are not given.

According to the germline V gene (reference sequence), CDR1 reads SGHKS and CDR2 reads YYEKEE. From its cysteine to its phenylalanine, the CDR3 spans 15 amino acids. This entry keeps only the CDR3 DNA: 45 bases, framed from base 1. V lost 6 bases and J lost 4 bases; the stretch between them is 19 bases long. General conclusions and limits of the study: The authors noted that analyses of patient blood samples could not be reproduced because of sample limitations. Selection of PBMC samples for TCRB deep sequencing was based on availability. Immune responses induced by the vaccine were seen in around 94% of patients across multiple MHC alleles. Pseudoprogression appeared unrelated to alterations in the top peripheral T cell clonotypes detected by TCRB sequencing.

Library prep was done by the immunoSEQ multiplex PCR assay. Rearranged TCR beta chain sequences were amplified using the hsTCRB Kit according to the manufacturer's protocol. An Illumina MiSeq was used to sequence the TCRB libraries. The authors' analysis ran thus. Demultiplexing, trimming and gene mapping were performed with the kit vendor's proprietary platform. TCRdb took this table from immuneACCESS and kept in-frame rearrangements with V and J called. Such tables lack part of the clones; where checked against another copy, unresolved V genes explain under half of the gap, and the rest is unexplained. V, J and clone size are those of that table, while D and trimming were read from the DNA. For this sample there are about 72,000 clones; about 80% appear just once. The ten largest clones add up to 13% of the sample. What this sample's time point label stands for: week 23, last vaccination. Each vaccine dose, consisting of 300 ug of a 20-mer mutant IDH1 peptide in Montanide, was administered subcutaneously with topical imiquimod. All donors had newly diagnosed IDH1-mutant astrocytomas of WHO grade 3 or 4 that showed loss of nuclear ATRX. The samples were drawn from NOA16, a multicentre, single-arm, open-label phase I trial in Germany that tested a mutant IDH1 peptide vaccine in humans for the first time. Genomic DNA for TCRB sequencing was isolated from EDTA blood with the DNeasy Blood and Tissue Kit.

The sequence was obtained from a man between 18 and 29 years old with glioma. The sequence links TRBV5-5 to TRBJ1-2, with no D gene named confidently. The sample here was PBMCs, taken from a glioma patient whose treatment included an IDH1 peptide vaccine. The sequenced DNA is TGTGCCAGCATCCTCAGTCCAGGACCGACCTATGGCTACACCTTC. Its coded protein is CASILSPGPTYGYTF. The CDR3 plus the reference TRBV5-5 and TRBJ1-2 genes for the other parts give the full variable domain: DAGVTQSPTHLIKTRGQQVTLRCSPISGHKSVSWYQQVLGQGPQFIFQYYEKEERGRGNFPDRFSARQFPNYSSELNVNALLLGDSALYLCASILSPGPTYGYTFGSGTRLTVV.